This TCR beta chain stems from a study of OX40 agonist ivuxolimab in advanced cancers. Study as a whole: Partial responses occurred in Three dose-escalation patients, one with hepatocellular carcinoma and two with cutaneous melanoma. Study-wide points: Clonal expansion from baseline to week 6 occurred in both CD4+ and CD8+ T cells.

In germline, CDR1 is SGHVS, CDR2 FQNEAQ. The V gene lost 5 bases and the J gene lost 3 bases, with 19 bases spanning the gap. The CDR3 contains 16 residues. Clones were read by immunoSEQ multiplex PCR, and TCRdb kept only the in-frame ones, dropping some. The sample lists 45,000 or so clones, around 90% occurring once. For this clone: The antigen remains undetermined.

The chain couples TRBV7-8 to TRBJ2-5; D might be TRBD2 (7 bases). The clonotype was recovered from an adult with an advanced solid tumor such as melanoma, head and neck, liver or kidney cancer. Sequencing was performed on CD4+ or CD8+ T cells sorted from blood, taken in a trial of the OX40 agonist ivuxolimab. The CDR3 reads CASSQRRGGPKETQYF. In nucleotides, the CDR3 is TGTGCCAGCAGCCAACGTAGGGGGGGCCCGAAAGAGACCCAGTACTTC.